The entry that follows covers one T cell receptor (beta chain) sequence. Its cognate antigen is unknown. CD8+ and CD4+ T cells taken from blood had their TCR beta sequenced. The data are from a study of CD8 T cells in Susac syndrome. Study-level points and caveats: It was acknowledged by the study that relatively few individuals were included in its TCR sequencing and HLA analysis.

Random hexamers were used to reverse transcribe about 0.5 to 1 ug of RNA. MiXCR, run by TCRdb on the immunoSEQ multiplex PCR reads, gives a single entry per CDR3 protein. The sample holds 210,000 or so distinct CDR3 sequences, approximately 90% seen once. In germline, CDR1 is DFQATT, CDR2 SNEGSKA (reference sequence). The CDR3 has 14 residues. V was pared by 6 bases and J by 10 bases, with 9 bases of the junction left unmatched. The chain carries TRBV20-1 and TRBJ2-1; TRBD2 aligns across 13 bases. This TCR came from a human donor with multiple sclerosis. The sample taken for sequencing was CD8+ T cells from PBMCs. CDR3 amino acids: CSARLAGGREEQFF. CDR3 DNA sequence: TGCAGTGCCAGACTAGCGGGGGGACGAGAGGAGCAGTTCTTC.